This T cell receptor (beta chain) was captured by sequencing in a study of CD8 T cells in Susac syndrome. Study results and limitations: Within Susac syndrome CD4+ T cell repertoires, clonal expansion was not evident.

This clonotype showed up just a few times. Its matching antigen is unknown. Sequencing of TCR beta was performed on blood CD8+ T cells and on blood CD4+ T cells. The recently defined diagnostic criteria for definite or probable disease were met by the Susac syndrome patients. Deletions cut 4 bases from V and 2 bases from J, with 1 base between. The CDR3 covers 11 residues. cDNA came from roughly 0.47 to 1 ug RNA primed by random hexamers. TCRdb re-called the immunoSEQ multiplex PCR reads with MiXCR, one entry per CDR3 protein. The table has over 120,000 distinct CDR3 sequences, more than 85% seen once.

The chain links TRBV12-3 or TRBV12-4 to TRBJ2-3; no firm D call. The source material was CD4+ T cells from PBMCs. The source is a human donor with Susac syndrome. This CDR3 reads CASSSTDTQYF. DNA for the CDR3: TGTGCCAGCAGTTCCACAGATACGCAGTATTTT.